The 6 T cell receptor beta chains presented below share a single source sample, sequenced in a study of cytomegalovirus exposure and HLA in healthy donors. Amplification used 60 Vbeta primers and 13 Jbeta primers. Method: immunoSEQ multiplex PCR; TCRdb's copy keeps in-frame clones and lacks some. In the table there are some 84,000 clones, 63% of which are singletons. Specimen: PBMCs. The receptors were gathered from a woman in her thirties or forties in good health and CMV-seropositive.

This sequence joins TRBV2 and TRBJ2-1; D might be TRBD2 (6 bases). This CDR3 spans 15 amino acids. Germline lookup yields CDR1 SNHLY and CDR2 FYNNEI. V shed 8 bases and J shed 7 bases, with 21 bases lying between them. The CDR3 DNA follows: TGTGCCAGCGTCGCTGCCGAGGGAGGTAGGAATGAGCAGTTCTTC. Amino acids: CASVAAEGGRNEQFF.

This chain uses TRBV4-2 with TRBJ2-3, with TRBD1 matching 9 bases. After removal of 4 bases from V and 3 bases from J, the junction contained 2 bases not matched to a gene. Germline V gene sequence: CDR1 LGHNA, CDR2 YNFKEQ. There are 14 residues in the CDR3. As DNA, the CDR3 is TGTGCCAGCAGCCTGGACAGGGGTACAGATACGCAGTATTTT. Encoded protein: CASSLDRGTDTQYF.

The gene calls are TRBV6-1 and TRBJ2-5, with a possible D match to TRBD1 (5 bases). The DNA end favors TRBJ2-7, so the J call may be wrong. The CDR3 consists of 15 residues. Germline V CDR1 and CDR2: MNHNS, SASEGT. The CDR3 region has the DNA TGTGCCAGCAGTGATAGGGCAGGGAACCCCTACGAGCAGTACTTC. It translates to CASSDRAGNPYEQYF.

The CDR3 loop is CASRDNTDTQYF. The CDR3 DNA follows: TGTGCCAGCAGGGACAACACAGATACGCAGTATTTT. The chain is built from TRBV2 and TRBJ2-3; TRBD1 is a possible D gene (5 bases). There are 12 residues in the CDR3. The V gene lost 6 bases and the J gene lost 2 bases, with 6 bases spanning the gap. The germline gives CDR1 SNHLY, CDR2 FYNNEI.

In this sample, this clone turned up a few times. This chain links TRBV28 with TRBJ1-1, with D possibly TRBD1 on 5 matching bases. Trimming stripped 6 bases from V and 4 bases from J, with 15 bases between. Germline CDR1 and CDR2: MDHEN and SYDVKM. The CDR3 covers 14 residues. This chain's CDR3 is CASRLARVGTEAFF. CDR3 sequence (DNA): TGTGCCAGCAGACTAGCCAGGGTCGGCACTGAAGCTTTCTTT.

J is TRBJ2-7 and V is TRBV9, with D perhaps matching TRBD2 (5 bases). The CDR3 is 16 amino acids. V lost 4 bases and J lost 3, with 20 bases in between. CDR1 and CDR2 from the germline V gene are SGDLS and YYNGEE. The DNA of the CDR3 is TGTGCCAGCAGCCGACGGGGTGGACCAGGATTCTACGAGCAGTACTTC. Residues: CASSRRGGPGFYEQYF.